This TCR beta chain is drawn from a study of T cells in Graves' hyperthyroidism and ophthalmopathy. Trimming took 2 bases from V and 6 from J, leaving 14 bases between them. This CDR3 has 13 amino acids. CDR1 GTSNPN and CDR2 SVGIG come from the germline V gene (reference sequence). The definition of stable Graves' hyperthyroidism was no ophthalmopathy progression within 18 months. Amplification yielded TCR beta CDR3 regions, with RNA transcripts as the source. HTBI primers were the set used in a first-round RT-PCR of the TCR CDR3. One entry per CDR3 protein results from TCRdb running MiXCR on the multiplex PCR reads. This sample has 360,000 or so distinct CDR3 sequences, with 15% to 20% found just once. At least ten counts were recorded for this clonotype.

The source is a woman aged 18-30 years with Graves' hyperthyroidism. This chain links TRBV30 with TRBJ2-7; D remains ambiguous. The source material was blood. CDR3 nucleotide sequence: TGTGCCTGGAGTAACCAACCAGGTCTCGAGCAGTACTTC. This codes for CAWSNQPGLEQYF.